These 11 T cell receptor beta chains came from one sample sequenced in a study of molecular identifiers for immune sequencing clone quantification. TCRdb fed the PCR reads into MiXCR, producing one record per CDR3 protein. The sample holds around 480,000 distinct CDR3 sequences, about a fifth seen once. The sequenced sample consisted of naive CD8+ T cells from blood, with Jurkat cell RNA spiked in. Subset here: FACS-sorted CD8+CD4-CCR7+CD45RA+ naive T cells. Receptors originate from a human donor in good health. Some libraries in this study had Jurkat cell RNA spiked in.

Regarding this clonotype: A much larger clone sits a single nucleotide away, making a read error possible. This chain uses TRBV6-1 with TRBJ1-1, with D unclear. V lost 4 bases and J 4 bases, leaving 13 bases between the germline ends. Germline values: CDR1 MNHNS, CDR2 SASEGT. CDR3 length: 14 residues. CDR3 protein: CASSVAAMSTEAFF. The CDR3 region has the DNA TGTGCCAGCAGTGTGGCAGCAATGAGCACTGAAGCTTTCTTT.

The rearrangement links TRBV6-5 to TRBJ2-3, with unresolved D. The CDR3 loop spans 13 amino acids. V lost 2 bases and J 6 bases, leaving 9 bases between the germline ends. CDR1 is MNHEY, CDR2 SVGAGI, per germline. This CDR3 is CASSYRRHDTQYF. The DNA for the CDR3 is TGTGCCAGCAGTTACCGTAGGCATGATACGCAGTATTTT.

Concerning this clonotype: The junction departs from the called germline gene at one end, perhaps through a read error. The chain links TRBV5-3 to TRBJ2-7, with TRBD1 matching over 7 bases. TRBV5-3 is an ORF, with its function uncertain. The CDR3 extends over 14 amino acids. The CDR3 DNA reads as TGTGCCAGCAGCTTGGCAGGGACAGTCTACGAGCAGTACTTC. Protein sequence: CASSLAGTVYEQYF.

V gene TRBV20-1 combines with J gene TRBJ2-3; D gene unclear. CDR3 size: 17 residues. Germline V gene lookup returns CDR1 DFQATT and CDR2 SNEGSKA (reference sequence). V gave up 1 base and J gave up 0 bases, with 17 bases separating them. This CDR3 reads CSARGALGAQSTDTQYF. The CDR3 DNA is TGCAGTGCTAGAGGTGCTTTAGGAGCCCAAAGCACAGATACGCAGTATTTT.

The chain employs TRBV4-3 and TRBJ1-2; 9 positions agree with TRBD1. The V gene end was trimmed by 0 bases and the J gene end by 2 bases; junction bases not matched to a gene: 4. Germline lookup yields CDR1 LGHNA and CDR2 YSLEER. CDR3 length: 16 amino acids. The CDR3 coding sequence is TGCGCCAGCAGCCAAGATCGAGACAGGGGGAACTATGGCTACACCTTC. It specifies CASSQDRDRGNYGYTF.

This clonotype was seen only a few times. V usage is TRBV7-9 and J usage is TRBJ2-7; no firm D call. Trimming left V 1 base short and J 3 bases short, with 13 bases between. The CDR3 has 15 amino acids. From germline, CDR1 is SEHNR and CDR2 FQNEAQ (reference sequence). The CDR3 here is CASSLGQNPLYEQYF. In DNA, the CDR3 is TGTGCCAGCAGCTTAGGTCAGAATCCGCTCTACGAGCAGTACTTC.

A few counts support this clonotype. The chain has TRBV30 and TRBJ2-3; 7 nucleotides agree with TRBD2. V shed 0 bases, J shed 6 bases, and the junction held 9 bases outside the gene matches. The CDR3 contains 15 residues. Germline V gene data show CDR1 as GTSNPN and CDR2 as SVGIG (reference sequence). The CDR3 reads CAWSVLAGVADTQYF. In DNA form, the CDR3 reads TGTGCCTGGAGTGTATTGGCGGGAGTGGCGGATACGCAGTATTTT.

Here the CDR3 reads CAWSVHEGAGEKLFF. CDR3 nucleotide sequence: TGTGCCTGGAGTGTACACGAGGGGGCTGGTGAAAAACTGTTTTTT. The chain combines TRBV30 with TRBJ1-4; 7 bases are a match to TRBD1. This CDR3 has 15 amino acids. The germline V gene encodes CDR1 GTSNPN and CDR2 SVGIG (reference sequence). V was pared by 0 bases and J by 7 bases, with 8 bases of the junction left unmatched. The whole variable domain, remainder taken from reference TRBV30 and TRBJ1-4, is SQTIHQWPATLVQPVGSPLSLECTVEGTSNPNLYWYRQAAGRGLQLLFYSVGIGQISSEVPQNLSASRPQDRQFILSSKKLLLSDSGFYLCAWSVHEGAGEKLFFGSGTQLSVL.

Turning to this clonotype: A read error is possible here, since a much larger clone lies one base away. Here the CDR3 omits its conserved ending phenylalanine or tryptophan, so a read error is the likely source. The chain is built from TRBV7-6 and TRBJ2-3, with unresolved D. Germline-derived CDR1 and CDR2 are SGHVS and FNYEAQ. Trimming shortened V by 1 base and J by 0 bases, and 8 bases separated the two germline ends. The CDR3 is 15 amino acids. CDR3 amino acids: CASSLVAESTDTQYL. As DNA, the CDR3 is TGTGCCAGCAGCTTAGTTGCAGAGAGCACAGATACGCAGTATCTT.

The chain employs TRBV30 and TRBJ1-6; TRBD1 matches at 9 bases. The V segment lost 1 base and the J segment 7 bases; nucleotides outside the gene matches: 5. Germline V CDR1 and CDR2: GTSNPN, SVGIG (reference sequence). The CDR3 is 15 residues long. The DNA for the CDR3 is TGTGCCTGGAGTGGAACCGGGACAGGGAATTCACCCCTCCACTTT. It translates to CAWSGTGTGNSPLHF.

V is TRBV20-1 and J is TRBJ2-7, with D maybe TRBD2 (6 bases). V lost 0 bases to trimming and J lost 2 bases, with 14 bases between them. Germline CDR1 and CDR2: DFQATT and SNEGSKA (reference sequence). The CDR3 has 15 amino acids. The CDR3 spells CSARDPVGGAYEQYF. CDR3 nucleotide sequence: TGCAGTGCTAGAGATCCAGTAGGAGGGGCCTACGAGCAGTACTTC.